This passage covers 13 T cell receptor beta chains from one sample sequenced in a study of blood T cell repertoires in COVID-19. Here immunoSEQ multiplex PCR was the method, and the copy in TCRdb shows in-frame clones only, minus some. The profile shows some 230,000 clones, about 85% of them singletons. Source material: peripheral blood. The receptors stem from a woman aged 50 to 60 with COVID-19, enrolled during active disease.

The chain links TRBV25-1 to TRBJ1-6; 9 nucleotides align to TRBD1. Germline CDR1 MGHDK, CDR2 SYGVNS. The CDR3 contains 17 residues. With V trimmed by 5 bases and J by 7 bases, 12 bases remained unmatched. This chain's CDR3 is CASSFSPFTGGNSPLHF. CDR3 coding DNA: TGTGCCAGCAGTTTTAGTCCATTTACAGGGGGCAATTCACCCCTCCACTTT.

This chain connects TRBV27 to TRBJ1-2; TRBD1 might be the D (5 bases). This CDR3 is built from 12 residues. The germline gives CDR1 MNHEY, CDR2 SMNVEV (reference sequence). V was clipped by 8 bases and J by 8 bases, with 15 bases between them. This CDR3 reads CASGRTPGGYTF. CDR3 DNA sequence: TGTGCCAGCGGACGGACACCTGGGGGCTACACCTTC.

The chain has TRBV3-1 (or the pseudogene TRBV3-2) and TRBJ2-3; 7 bases agree with TRBD2. Germline V gene data show CDR1 as LGHDT and CDR2 as YNNKEL (reference sequence). This CDR3 has 14 amino acids. Unmatched junction bases numbered 2, after V lost 4 bases and J lost 1 base. CDR3 region: CASSLGGGTDTQYF. CDR3 nucleotides: TGTGCCAGCAGCCTTGGGGGGGGCACAGATACGCAGTATTTT.

The chain couples TRBV5-8 to TRBJ2-7; 9 bases agree with TRBD1. Trimming removed 1 base from V and 4 bases from J; junction bases left unmatched: 6. Looked up from germline, CDR1 is SGHTS and CDR2 is YDEGEE. The CDR3 is 15 amino acids. CDR3 in amino acids: CASSLRGQGGYEQYF. CDR3 bases: TGTGCCAGCAGCTTGAGGGGACAGGGCGGGTACGAGCAGTACTTC.

This clone was picked up a small number of times. V gene TRBV29-1 combines with J gene TRBJ2-1; TRBD2 matches 13 bases. With V trimmed by 4 bases and J by 6 bases, 3 bases remained unmatched. Per germline, CDR1 SQVTM and CDR2 ANQGSEA. CDR3 length: 14 amino acids. CDR3 amino acids: CSVVGLAGINEQFF. The CDR3, as DNA: TGCAGCGTTGTGGGACTAGCGGGGATCAATGAGCAGTTCTTC.

The CDR3 protein is CASSLRSIMNTEAFF. The CDR3, as DNA: TGTGCCAGCAGCTTACGGTCCATCATGAACACTGAAGCTTTCTTT. The rearrangement uses TRBV7-2 and TRBJ1-1; no clear D. Between the trimmed V and J ends, which lost 2 bases and 0 bases, there was a span of 10 bases. The CDR3 is 15 residues long. Looked up from germline, CDR1 is SGHTA and CDR2 is FQGNSA. The whole variable domain, filled in from reference TRBV7-2 and TRBJ1-1, reads GAGVSQSPSNKVTEKGKDVELRCDPISGHTALYWYRQSLGQGLEFLIYFQGNSAPDKSGLPSDRFSAERTGGSVSTLTIQRTQQEDSAVYLCASSLRSIMNTEAFFGQGTRLTVV.

J is TRBJ2-1 and V is TRBV7-8; 11 positions agree with TRBD2. The V gene end was trimmed by 1 base and the J gene end by 8 bases; junction bases not matched to a gene: 10. This CDR3 has 17 amino acids. In germline, CDR1 is SGHVS, CDR2 FQNEAQ. The CDR3 sequence is CASSLGGASGGWDEQFF. CDR3 DNA: TGTGCCAGCAGCTTAGGAGGAGCTAGCGGGGGGTGGGATGAGCAGTTCTTC.

This clone appeared once. The rearrangement uses TRBV19 and TRBJ1-5; possible D gene TRBD1, 5 bases. The germline V and J ends were trimmed by 8 bases and 1 base, with 12 bases remaining between them. Per germline, CDR1 LNHDA and CDR2 SQIVND (reference sequence). There are 14 residues in the CDR3. The CDR3 reads CASAVGGSNQPQHF. The CDR3 coding sequence is TGTGCCAGTGCAGTGGGGGGAAGCAATCAGCCCCAGCATTTT.

V is TRBV6-5 and J is TRBJ1-2; D gene uncertain. V was trimmed by 5 bases and J by 3 bases, leaving 7 bases between them. The CDR3 sequence is 12 residues long. Germline V gene sequence: CDR1 MNHEY, CDR2 SVGAGI. The DNA of the CDR3 is TGTGCCAGCAGTCGGACTTACTATGGCTACACCTTC. Its protein product is CASSRTYYGYTF.

The chain employs TRBV28 and TRBJ1-1; D may be TRBD1 (5 bases). V was clipped by 4 bases and J by 10 bases, with 10 bases between them. The CDR3 runs to 11 residues. Germline V CDR1 and CDR2: MDHEN, SYDVKM. The DNA of the CDR3 is TGTGCCAGCAGTTCAGGGAGGCGAGCTTTCTTT. Amino acid sequence: CASSSGRRAFF.

The CDR3 sequence is CASSLRQGRNEQYV. The CDR3 DNA is TGTGCCAGCAGTCTTAGACAGGGGAGGAACGAGCAGTACGTC. The chain combines TRBV6-5 with TRBJ2-7; 8 bases agree with TRBD1. Germline trimming cut 5 bases from V and 5 bases from J; bases unmatched to any gene: 8. The CDR3 length is 14 residues. Germline CDR1 MNHEY, CDR2 SVGAGI.

This sequence joins TRBV11-3 and TRBJ2-5; a weak D match, TRBD2 (5 bases). With 8 bases removed from V and 4 bases from J, the gap between germline ends came to 17 bases. In germline, CDR1 is SGHNT, CDR2 YENEEA. CDR3 length: 14 amino acids. The CDR3 nucleotides are TGTGCCAGCGGCCCCACTTTAGAGGGAGAGACCCAGTACTTC. Its translation: CASGPTLEGETQYF.

This clone was picked up many times. The chain combines TRBV20-1 with TRBJ2-7; maybe TRBD1 (5 bases). This CDR3 comprises 11 residues. V lost 3 bases and J 9 bases, leaving 12 bases between the germline ends. Germline CDR1 and CDR2: DFQATT and SNEGSKA (reference sequence). Here the CDR3 reads CSARVGQGQYF. The CDR3 DNA follows: TGCAGTGCTAGGGTCGGACAAGGGCAGTACTTC.